A selection of T cell receptor beta chains follows, all from one sample in a study of beta chain features in type 1 diabetes. TCRdb's copy holds only in-frame clones and misses some; the assay was immunoSEQ multiplex PCR. The repertoire consists of fewer than 250,000 clones, with 9.6% occurring once and the leading ten covering just under 0.035%. Source material: naive CD4+ T cells from blood. These receptors were obtained from a woman aged 18-29 years in good health. CDR3s include the opening cysteine and the closing phenylalanine or tryptophan. A D gene is named only where the DNA matches it firmly. Clone size is shown for a subset of rows, as once, few, many or a class of expanded clone.

few	NA	TRBV5-4	15	TRBJ1-6	CASSRGAEANSPLHF	TGTGCCAGCAGCCGGGGGGCGGAAGCAAATTCACCCCTCCACTTT
few	NA	TRBV5-4	14	TRBJ2-5	CASSLGTSQETQYF	TGTGCCAGCAGCTTGGGGACAAGCCAAGAGACCCAGTACTTC
few	NA	TRBV5-1	15	TRBJ2-7	CASSGRDSGTYEQYF	TGCGCCAGCAGCGGCCGGGACTCCGGTACCTACGAGCAGTACTTC
NA	NA	TRBV6-5	15	TRBJ2-7	CASSPDSDGNYEQYF	TGTGCCAGCAGCCCCGATTCGGACGGGAACTACGAGCAGTACTTC
few	NA	TRBV18	15	TRBJ1-5	CASSSQGNSNQPQHF	TGTGCCAGCTCCTCACAGGGAAATAGCAATCAGCCCCAGCATTTT
few	TRBD2	TRBV7-9	19	TRBJ2-1	CASSLDRTSGSLLGDEQFF	TGTGCCAGCAGCTTGGATCGGACTAGCGGGAGCCTCTTAGGGGATGAGCAGTTCTTC
NA	NA	TRBV7-8	13	TRBJ1-2	CASSLQGLNGYTF	TGTGCCAGCAGCTTACAGGGGCTAAATGGCTACACCTTC
few	TRBD1	TRBV15	18	TRBJ2-3	CATSRVLGRDRGTDTQYF	TGTGCCACCAGCAGAGTTCTGGGGCGAGACAGGGGCACAGATACGCAGTATTTT
many	NA	TRBV30	14	TRBJ2-1	CACEGQGHYNEQFF	TGTGCCTGTGAAGGCCAGGGCCACTACAATGAGCAGTTCTTC
few	NA	TRBV15	14	TRBJ1-2	CATSRAAEVYGYTF	TGTGCCACCAGCAGAGCTGCGGAAGTATATGGCTACACCTTC
few	TRBD1	TRBV7-9	12	TRBJ2-1	CASSRDSHEQFF	TGTGCCAGCAGCCGGGACAGCCATGAGCAGTTCTTC
few	TRBD2	TRBV7-7	15	TRBJ2-3	CASSLVRLATDTQYF	TGTGCCAGCAGCTTAGTACGACTAGCGACAGATACGCAGTATTTT
NA	NA	TRBV9	14	TRBJ2-5	CASSVTSSGETQYF	TGTGCCAGCAGCGTTACTAGCTCCGGCGAGACCCAGTACTTC
NA	TRBD1	TRBV4-2	16	TRBJ2-3	CASSRTGTGFGDTQYF	TGTGCCAGCAGCCGCACCGGGACAGGGTTTGGAGATACGCAGTATTTT
few	NA	TRBV7-2	11	TRBJ1-2	CASSSLNGYTF	TGTGCCAGCAGCTCTTTAAATGGCTACACCTTC
NA	NA	TRBV5-4	14	TRBJ1-2	CASSWGGDLNGYTF	TGTGCCAGCAGCTGGGGGGGAGATTTGAATGGCTACACCTTC
NA	TRBD1	TRBV10-3	14	TRBJ2-2	CASSGGRNTGELFF	TGTGCCTCGTCAGGGGGCAGGAACACCGGGGAGCTGTTTTTT
few	NA	TRBV19	15	TRBJ2-3	CASSDRPFQGDTQYF	TGTGCCAGTAGTGATCGGCCCTTCCAGGGGGATACGCAGTATTTT
NA	NA	TRBV5-4	13	TRBJ2-1	CASSLYSGYEQFF	TGTGCCAGCAGCTTGTACAGTGGCTATGAGCAGTTCTTC
NA	NA	TRBV5-4	16	TRBJ1-4	CASSLFPRGSTEKLFF	TGTGCCAGCAGCTTGTTCCCCCGGGGGTCGACAGAAAAACTGTTTTTT
few	NA	TRBV5-1	14	TRBJ2-2	CASSLVPSTGELFF	TGCGCCAGCAGCTTGGTACCGAGCACCGGGGAGCTGTTTTTT
NA	NA	TRBV10-3	14	TRBJ1-5	CAISDRGSNQPQHF	TGTGCCATCAGTGATCGGGGAAGCAATCAGCCCCAGCATTTT
few	TRBD1	TRBV11-2	16	TRBJ1-2	CASSLRDRELNYGYTF	TGTGCCAGCAGCTTACGGGACAGGGAGTTAAACTATGGCTACACCTTC
NA	TRBD1	TRBV5-1	15	TRBJ1-4	CASSLKTGQEEKLFF	TGCGCCAGCAGCTTGAAAACAGGACAGGAGGAAAAACTGTTTTTT
few	TRBD2	TRBV18	17	TRBJ2-3	CASSPLRSGISTDTQYF	TGTGCCAGCTCACCACTTCGGAGCGGGATTAGCACAGATACGCAGTATTTT
NA	NA	TRBV28	17	TRBJ1-5	CASTARPQGMHNQPQHF	TGTGCCAGCACCGCACGTCCCCAGGGGATGCACAATCAGCCCCAGCATTTT
few	NA	TRBV29-1	10	TRBJ2-7	CSVGTDEQYF	TGCAGCGTTGGAACAGACGAGCAGTACTTC
NA	TRBD1	TRBV7-6	15	TRBJ1-2	CASSSGTGSNYGYTF	TGTGCCAGCAGCTCAGGGACAGGGAGTAACTATGGCTACACCTTC
few	NA	TRBV7-6	15	TRBJ2-7	CASTNRQGLSWEQYF	TGTGCCAGCACCAACCGGCAGGGTCTTTCTTGGGAGCAGTACTTC
few	NA	TRBV5-4	15	TRBJ2-1	CASSSQGGRDNEQFF	TGTGCCAGCAGCTCTCAGGGGGGCAGGGACAATGAGCAGTTCTTC